Described below is a single TCR beta chain sequence and its context. The target antigen is unknown. This CDR3 has 12 amino acids. The germline V gene has CDR1 GTSNPN and CDR2 SVGIG (reference sequence). V dropped 1 base and J dropped 4 bases, with 8 bases sitting between them. At sampling all donors were nominally healthy, likely with unrecorded immune exposures. Both 60 Vbeta primers and 13 Jbeta primers went into the PCR. Sequencing used immunoSEQ multiplex PCR; TCRdb keeps in-frame clones, though not all of them. The record lists 150,000 to 200,000 clones, of which the ten most abundant hold 2% to 2.5%. This entry belongs to a study of cytomegalovirus exposure and HLA in healthy donors. For the study at large: There were some 380 genotyped donors. Of these, roughly 82% fell in the genetic ancestry cluster associated with self-reported Caucasian donors. Study-wide points: The authors listed about 170 TCR beta chains as cytomegalovirus-associated.

The sequencing sample was made of PBMCs. The receptor comes from a young man in good health and CMV-seronegative. The V and J genes are TRBV30 and TRBJ2-7; D is possibly TRBD1 (5 bases). CDR3 protein: CAWSGGTYEQYF. The DNA of the CDR3 is TGTGCCTGGAGTGGGGGCACTTACGAGCAGTACTTC.